One and the same sample provided the 31 T cell receptor beta chains below, sequenced in a study of relationships among human T cell subsets. TCR alpha and beta CDR3s were amplified from mRNA by semiquantitative ARM-PCR. ARM-PCR used tagged nested gene-specific primers, then communal superprimers for exponential amplification. MiXCR was run by TCRdb on the multiplex PCR reads, yielding one entry per CDR3 protein. The sample carries 4,500 to 5,000 distinct CDR3 sequences, around 75% recorded once. The material sequenced was total T cells sorted from blood. The receptors derive from a man aged 40-49 years in good health.

The chain couples TRBV29-1 to TRBJ2-7; D remains ambiguous. V was cut by 6 bases and J by 0 bases, with 6 bases left in between. The germline V gene encodes CDR1 SQVTM and CDR2 ANQGSEA. This CDR3 is built from 11 residues. CDR3 coding DNA: TGCAGCGTCCAAGTCTCCTACGAGCAGTACTTC. Its translation is CSVQVSYEQYF.

This clonotype came up once. This chain links TRBV30 with TRBJ2-1; D remains ambiguous. This CDR3 has 13 residues. V lost 0 bases, J lost 10 bases, and 13 bases lay in between. In germline, CDR1 is GTSNPN, CDR2 SVGIG (reference sequence). For the CDR3, the DNA is TGTGCCTGGAGTGTATCATCAACCAGGGAGCAGTTCTTC. Translation: CAWSVSSTREQFF. Based on the CDR3 plus reference TRBV30 and TRBJ2-1, the full variable domain is SQTIHQWPATLVQPVGSPLSLECTVEGTSNPNLYWYRQAAGRGLQLLFYSVGIGQISSEVPQNLSASRPQDRQFILSSKKLLLSDSGFYLCAWSVSSTREQFFGPGTRLTVL.

The chain has TRBV28 and TRBJ2-1; TRBD2 matches 10 bases. V was clipped by 8 bases and J by 8 bases; unmatched bases: 9. Germline V gene sequence: CDR1 MDHEN, CDR2 SYDVKM. The CDR3 has 14 residues. DNA of the CDR3: TGTGCCAGCTCCTCCTGGCTAGCGGGAGATGAGCAGTTCTTC. Residues: CASSSWLAGDEQFF.

This chain joins TRBV12-3 or TRBV12-4 and TRBJ1-2; D uncertain. Trimming took off 3 bases at V and 6 bases at J, with 11 bases between the two ends. This CDR3 is built from 13 residues. The CDR3, as DNA: TGTGCCAGCAGTTTGAAAAGGTTCAATGGCTACACCTTC. Residues: CASSLKRFNGYTF.

This rearrangement joins TRBV30 to TRBJ1-1; D gene ambiguous. The CDR3 runs to 14 residues. The germline CDR1 and CDR2 sequences are GTSNPN and SVGIG (reference sequence). V was cut by 0 bases and J by 0 bases, with 8 bases left in between. CDR3 nucleotide sequence: TGTGCCTGGAGTGTACCCACCTTGAACACTGAAGCTTTCTTT. As protein: CAWSVPTLNTEAFF.

Relative to its sample, this clonotype is large. This chain uses TRBV7-6 with TRBJ2-3; tentative D call: TRBD2 (6 bases). Deletions cut 5 bases from V and 6 bases from J, with 6 bases between. Looked up from germline, CDR1 is SGHVS and CDR2 is FNYEAQ. The CDR3 is 11 residues long. The CDR3 sequence: CASSRGDTQYF. CDR3 in DNA: TGTGCCAGCAGCCGGGGGGATACGCAGTATTTT.

This sequence joins TRBV20-1 and TRBJ2-5; the D call may be TRBD1 or TRBD2 (5 bases each). The V end lost 5 bases, the J end lost 1 base, and 14 bases lay between the germline ends. This CDR3 has 14 residues. Germline lookup yields CDR1 DFQATT and CDR2 SNEGSKA (reference sequence). CDR3 amino acids: CSAEAPGSQETQYF. The DNA for the CDR3 is TGCAGTGCTGAGGCACCAGGGAGCCAAGAGACCCAGTACTTC.

Regarding this clonotype: One end of the junction is discordant with germline, which a read error may explain. V usage is TRBV7-7 and J usage is TRBJ2-3; D tentatively reads TRBD1 or TRBD2 (5 bases each). The CDR3 runs 16 residues. CDR1 and CDR2 from the germline V gene are SSHAT and FNYEAQ (reference sequence). Here the CDR3 DNA reads TGTGCTAGCAGCCCGGGGCCAGCGCGGAGCACAGATACGCAGTATTTT. Encoded protein: CASSPGPARSTDTQYF.

The rearrangement uses TRBV4-1 and TRBJ2-3; 12 nucleotides match TRBD2. The CDR3 loop spans 16 amino acids. Trimming took 6 bases from V and 5 from J; bases not matched to a gene: 9. The germline V gene has CDR1 MGHRA and CDR2 YSYEKL. CDR3 residues: CASRTGLAGPVDTQYF. As DNA, the CDR3 is TGCGCCAGCAGGACCGGACTAGCGGGACCCGTAGATACGCAGTATTTT.

The chain combines TRBV5-5 with TRBJ2-3, with 13 bases matching TRBD2. This CDR3 spans 16 amino acids. After removal of 3 bases from V and 4 bases from J, the junction contained 5 bases not matched to a gene. Germline V gene lookup returns CDR1 SGHKS and CDR2 YYEKEE (reference sequence). Here the CDR3 DNA reads TGTGCCAGCAGCTCAACTAGCGGGGGGGCCGCAGATACGCAGTATTTT. Its protein is CASSSTSGGAADTQYF.

The chain uses TRBV30 and TRBJ1-2, with 8 bases aligning to TRBD1. J gave up 8 bases and V 3 bases, and 11 bases lay outside the gene matches. Germline V gene lookup returns CDR1 GTSNPN and CDR2 SVGIG (reference sequence). CDR3 length: 14 amino acids. CDR3 sequence (DNA): TGTGCCTGGAGCGGCCCTCAGGGGGCTGGGGGCTACACCTTC. It codes for CAWSGPQGAGGYTF.

The chain links TRBV5-4 to TRBJ1-6, with a tentative D call TRBD1 (5 bases). This CDR3 spans 16 amino acids. The V end lost 4 bases, the J end lost 4 bases, and 15 bases lay between the germline ends. Germline assignment: CDR1 SGHNT and CDR2 YYREEE (reference sequence). The CDR3 nucleotides read TGTGCCAGCAGCCTCGGGACCGATCATTATAATTCACCCCTCCACTTT. Protein product: CASSLGTDHYNSPLHF.

The chain employs TRBV7-6 and TRBJ2-5; D gene unclear. This CDR3 has 14 amino acids. V was pared by 0 bases and J by 5 bases, with 10 bases between. In germline, CDR1 is SGHVS, CDR2 FNYEAQ. The CDR3 DNA reads TGTGCCAGCAGCTTAGCAGGGTTTGCCGAGACCCAGTACTTC. Translating gives CASSLAGFAETQYF.

V gene TRBV6-2 or TRBV6-3 combines with J gene TRBJ2-5; D gene uncertain. V lost 2 bases, J lost 5 bases, and 3 bases lay in between. The V gene's germline CDR1 is MNHEY and CDR2 SVGEGT. The CDR3 totals 11 residues. The CDR3, as DNA: TGTGCCAGCAGTTACCGGGAGACCCAGTACTTC. As protein: CASSYRETQYF.

The V gene is TRBV27, the J gene TRBJ2-5, with D uncertain. CDR3 length equals 12 residues. Germline CDR1 reads MNHEY; CDR2 reads SMNVEV (reference sequence). V was shortened by 3 bases and J by 4 bases, with 6 bases between the two germline ends. CDR3 bases: TGTGCCAGCAGTTTCCGCATAGAGACCCAGTACTTC. Encoded protein: CASSFRIETQYF.

V and J are TRBV7-9 and TRBJ2-7; D remains unclear. Trimming left V 0 bases short and J 6 bases short, with 3 bases between. This CDR3 comprises 11 residues. CDR1 and CDR2 (germline): SEHNR, FQNEAQ (reference sequence). The DNA of the CDR3 is TGTGCCAGCAGCTTAGCTTTCGAGCAGTACTTC. Its protein is CASSLAFEQYF.

The chain recombines TRBV11-2 with TRBJ2-3; 8 positions match TRBD2. The CDR3 spans 20 residues. CDR1 and CDR2 from the germline V gene are SGHAT and FQNNGV. Unmatched junction bases numbered 19, after V lost 0 bases and J lost 5 bases. CDR3 in DNA: TGTGCCAGCAGCTTAGATCGATGGGATTCGCGGGAGGACCGGGGAGATACGCAGTATTTT. This translates into CASSLDRWDSREDRGDTQYF.

This CDR3 reads CASRQQGSNQPQHF. In DNA form, the CDR3 reads TGTGCCAGCAGGCAACAGGGTAGCAATCAGCCCCAGCATTTT. The genes are TRBV6-6 and TRBJ1-5; D might be TRBD1 (6 bases). The germline gives CDR1 MNHNY, CDR2 SVGAGI (reference sequence). This CDR3 spans 14 amino acids. Trimming stripped 6 bases from V and 0 bases from J, with 9 bases between.

This clonotype has only a few counts. The rearrangement joins TRBV10-3 to TRBJ1-1; D is unclear. The CDR3 contains 14 residues. V was cut by 3 bases and J by 5 bases, with 13 bases left in between. The germline CDR1 and CDR2 sequences are ENHRY and SYGVKD. The CDR3 DNA sequence: TGTGCCATCAGTGAACGGGGTTTCATAACTGAAGCTTTCTTT. As protein: CAISERGFITEAFF.

The V and J genes are TRBV10-2 and TRBJ1-6; 8 nucleotides match TRBD1. V was pared by 6 bases and J by 6 bases, with 4 bases of the junction left unmatched. Germline loops: CDR1 WSHSY, CDR2 SAAADI. This CDR3 is built from 14 residues. DNA for the CDR3: TGCGCCAGCAGGCAGGGGGCCATTAATTCACCCCTCCACTTT. It is translated as CASRQGAINSPLHF.

The gene calls are TRBV28 and TRBJ2-3; D not resolved. The CDR3 contains 11 residues. CDR1 MDHEN and CDR2 SYDVKM come from the germline V gene. V dropped 5 bases and J dropped 10 bases, with 10 bases sitting between them. The CDR3 loop reads CASSLVGPQYF. The DNA for the CDR3 is TGTGCCAGCAGTCTCGTAGGTCCGCAGTATTTT.

The chain has TRBV20-1 and TRBJ2-7; D may be TRBD2 (6 bases). The length of the CDR3 is 14 residues. Germline values: CDR1 DFQATT, CDR2 SNEGSKA (reference sequence). Between the trimmed V and J ends, which lost 0 bases and 1 base, there was a span of 10 bases. Written as DNA, the CDR3 is TGCAGTGCTAGAGATATCAGCGGGTCCTACGAGCAGTACTTC. Its protein is CSARDISGSYEQYF.

The V call is TRBV5-1, the J call TRBJ1-1; D call uncertain. The CDR3 runs to 13 residues. The germline V and J ends were trimmed by 2 bases and 2 bases, with 7 bases remaining between them. Germline CDR1 and CDR2: SGHRS and YFSETQ. CDR3 in DNA: TGCGCCAGCAGCTTCGCCCGAAACACTGAAGCTTTCTTT. It translates to CASSFARNTEAFF.

On this clonotype itself: Germline and junction disagree at one end, which may indicate a read error. The chain combines TRBV5-5 with TRBJ2-7; TRBD1 matches 7 bases. From germline, CDR1 is SGHKS and CDR2 YYEKEE (reference sequence). There are 14 residues in the CDR3. The CDR3 is CASSLEDRVLEQYF. In DNA, the CDR3 is TGCGCCAGCAGCTTGGAAGACAGGGTCCTGGAGCAGTACTTC.

The chain couples TRBV15 to TRBJ1-2; D is ambiguous. CDR3 length equals 14 residues. Germline CDR1 reads LNHNV; CDR2 reads YYDKDF (reference sequence). V was trimmed by 5 bases and J by 6 bases, leaving 16 bases between them. CDR3 DNA: TGTGCCACCAGCCCTTCGCTAAGGTCTGATGGCTACACCTTC. Translated: CATSPSLRSDGYTF.

This clonotype has a single count. The chain is built from TRBV29-1 and TRBJ2-7; perhaps TRBD1 as D (6 bases). V was cut by 6 bases and J by 2 bases, with 14 bases left in between. The CDR3 loop spans 13 amino acids. The germline gives CDR1 SQVTM, CDR2 ANQGSEA. The CDR3 DNA follows: TGCAGCGTCGTTACAGGGCTGACCTACGAGCAGTACTTC. Amino acids: CSVVTGLTYEQYF.

The chain employs TRBV28 and TRBJ2-5; 7 nucleotides agree with TRBD2. Germline CDR1 reads MDHEN; CDR2 reads SYDVKM. J gave up 3 bases and V 1 base, and 5 bases lay outside the gene matches. The CDR3 spans 15 residues. CDR3 region: CASSLSSGLKETQYF. Here the CDR3 DNA reads TGTGCCAGCAGTTTATCTAGCGGACTGAAAGAGACCCAGTACTTC.

V usage is TRBV2 and J usage is TRBJ2-1, with 12 bases matching TRBD2. The trim removed 7 bases at V and 6 bases at J, leaving 4 bases unmatched. The CDR3 has 14 amino acids. Germline V gene sequence: CDR1 SNHLY, CDR2 FYNNEI. Here the CDR3 DNA reads TGTGCCAGCATGACTAGCGGGGGCTCCAATGAGCAGTTCTTC. This sequence encodes CASMTSGGSNEQFF. Full variable domain (missing parts from reference TRBV2 and TRBJ2-1): EPEVTQTPSHQVTQMGQEVILRCVPISNHLYFYWYRQILGQKVEFLVSFYNNEISEKSEIFDDQFSVERPDGSNFTLKIRSTKLEDSAMYFCASMTSGGSNEQFFGPGTRLTVL.

The CDR3 DNA reads as TGTGCCATCAGCAGGTCGTTGGGGCCGAGCACAGATACGCAGTATTTT. It specifies CAISRSLGPSTDTQYF. V is TRBV28 and J is TRBJ2-3; maybe TRBD1 (5 bases). Trimming left V 10 bases short and J 0 bases short, with 20 bases between. Germline lookup yields CDR1 MDHEN and CDR2 SYDVKM. The length of the CDR3 is 16 residues. Full variable domain (remainder filled in from reference TRBV28 and TRBJ2-3): DVKVTQSSRYLVKRTGEKVFLECVQDMDHENMFWYRQDPGLGLRLIYFSYDVKMKEKGDIPEGYSVSREKKERFSLILESASTNQTSMYLCAISRSLGPSTDTQYFGPGTRLTVL.

The chain is built from TRBV4-1 and TRBJ2-5, with 10 bases lining up with TRBD2. Per germline, CDR1 MGHRA and CDR2 YSYEKL. V lost 2 bases, J lost 3 bases, and 3 bases stayed unmatched. The CDR3 extends over 15 amino acids. CDR3 DNA sequence: TGCGCCAGCAGCCAACTGGGACTAGCGAAAGAGACCCAGTACTTC. Protein product: CASSQLGLAKETQYF.

The rearrangement uses TRBV29-1 and TRBJ2-7; 11 bases map to TRBD2. The germline gives CDR1 SQVTM, CDR2 ANQGSEA. This CDR3 has 14 amino acids. After removal of 4 bases from V and 2 bases from J, the junction contained 4 bases not matched to a gene. The CDR3 here is CSVVIAGGTYEQYF. CDR3 in DNA: TGCAGCGTTGTCATAGCGGGAGGGACCTACGAGCAGTACTTC.